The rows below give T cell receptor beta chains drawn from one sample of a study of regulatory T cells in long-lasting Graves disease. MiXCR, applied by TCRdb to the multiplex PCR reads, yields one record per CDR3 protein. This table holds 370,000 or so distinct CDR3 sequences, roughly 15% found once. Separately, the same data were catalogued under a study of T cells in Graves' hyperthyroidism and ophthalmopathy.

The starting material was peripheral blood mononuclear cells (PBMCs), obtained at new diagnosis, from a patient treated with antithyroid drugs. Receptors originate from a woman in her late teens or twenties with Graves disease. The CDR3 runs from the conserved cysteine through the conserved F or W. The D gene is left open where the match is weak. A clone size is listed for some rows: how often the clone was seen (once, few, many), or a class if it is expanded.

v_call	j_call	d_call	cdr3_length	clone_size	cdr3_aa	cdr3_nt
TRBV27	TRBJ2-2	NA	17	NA	CASSLNADRIYTGELFF	TGTGCCAGCAGTTTAAATGCGGACAGAATTTACACCGGGGAGCTGTTTTTT
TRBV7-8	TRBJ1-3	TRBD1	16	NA	CASSPRTGEPGNTIYF	TGTGCCAGCAGCCCAAGGACAGGGGAACCTGGAAACACCATATATTTT
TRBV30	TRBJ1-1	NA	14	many	CAWSVWSVHTEAFF	TGTGCCTGGAGTGTATGGTCCGTCCACACTGAAGCTTTCTTT
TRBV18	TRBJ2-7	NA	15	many	CASSPSQGSNYEQYF	TGTGCCAGCTCACCTTCGCAGGGGAGTAACTACGAGCAGTACTTC
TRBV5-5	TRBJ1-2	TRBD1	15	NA	CASSSAGTALDGYTF	TGTGCCAGCAGCTCCGCGGGGACAGCCTTGGATGGCTACACCTTC
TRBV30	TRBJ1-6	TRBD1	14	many	CAWTRDRENSPLHF	TGTGCCTGGACCCGGGACAGGGAGAATTCACCCCTCCACTTT
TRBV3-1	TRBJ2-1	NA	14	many	CASSQGFRVNEQFF	TGTGCCAGCAGCCAAGGTTTCAGGGTCAATGAGCAGTTCTTC
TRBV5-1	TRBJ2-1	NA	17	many	CASSLRGGTHLNNEQFF	TGCGCCAGCAGCTTGAGAGGCGGAACGCACCTTAACAATGAGCAGTTCTTC
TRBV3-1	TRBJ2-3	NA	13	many	CASSPPMERTQYF	TGTGCCAGCAGCCCCCCGATGGAGAGGACGCAGTATTTT
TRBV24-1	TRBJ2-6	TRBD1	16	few	CASSGTGAYGANVLTF	TGTGCCAGCTCCGGGACAGGGGCTTACGGGGCCAACGTCCTGACTTTC
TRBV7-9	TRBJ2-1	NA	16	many	CASSSSDSGAYNEQFF	TGTGCCAGCAGCTCCTCGGACAGCGGAGCCTACAATGAGCAGTTCTTC
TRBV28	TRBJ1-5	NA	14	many	CASRFQGNNQPQHF	TGTGCCAGCAGGTTTCAAGGTAACAATCAGCCCCAGCATTTT
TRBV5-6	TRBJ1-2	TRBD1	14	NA	CASSRDRRNYGYTF	TGTGCCAGCAGCCGGGACAGAAGAAACTATGGCTACACCTTC
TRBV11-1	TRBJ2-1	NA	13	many	CASSSWADNEQFF	TGTGCCAGCAGCTCCTGGGCCGACAATGAGCAGTTCTTC
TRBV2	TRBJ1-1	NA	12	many	CASGGSNTEAFF	TGTGCCAGCGGGGGATCGAACACTGAAGCTTTCTTT
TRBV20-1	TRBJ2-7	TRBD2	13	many	CSVSAGGVYEQYF	TGCAGTGTTTCCGCGGGGGGGGTCTACGAGCAGTACTTC
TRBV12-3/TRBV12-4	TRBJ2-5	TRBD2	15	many	CASSLGRGGGETQYF	TGTGCCAGCAGTTTGGGGCGGGGGGGTGGCGAGACCCAGTACTTC